One and the same sample provided the 17 T cell receptor beta chains below, sequenced in a study of beta chain features in type 1 diabetes. No antigens are known for them. The entirety of the isolated RNA underwent reverse transcription, so expressed TCRB transcripts were sequenced. Profiling relied on immunoSEQ multiplex PCR, and the TCRdb table lists in-frame clones only, not all of them. Among roughly 330,000 clones listed, roughly 14% were seen once. Broader study findings: TCRB CDR3s were moderately but significantly shorter in Type 1 diabetes patients in all four CD4+ subsets.

Sequenced material: naive CD4+ T cells from blood. These receptors all come from a woman between 18 and 30 years old with type 1 diabetes.

The chain links TRBV5-4 to TRBJ1-4; D gene ambiguous. V was shortened by 3 bases and J by 8 bases, with 14 bases between the two germline ends. Germline V CDR1 and CDR2: SGHNT, YYREEE (reference sequence). This CDR3 has 14 residues. The CDR3 sequence: CASSSSGWGEKLFF. The DNA of the CDR3 is TGTGCCAGCAGCTCCTCGGGGTGGGGAGAAAAACTGTTTTTT.

This clone was counted only a few times. The CDR3 is CASSLDGSYYEQYV. The CDR3 DNA sequence: TGCGCCAGCAGCTTGGACGGCAGCTACTACGAGCAGTACGTC. This chain uses TRBV5-1 with TRBJ2-7; D ambiguous. This CDR3 spans 14 amino acids. Germline-derived CDR1 and CDR2 are SGHRS and YFSETQ. Between the trimmed V and J ends, which lost 0 bases and 3 bases, there was a span of 10 bases.

This clone was detected only a few times. CDR3 DNA: TGTGCCAGCAGCTTGGGGACTAGCGGGAGGGAGCAGTTCTTC. Amino acids: CASSLGTSGREQFF. V gene TRBV7-6 combines with J gene TRBJ2-1; 15 bases match TRBD2. The CDR3 contains 14 residues. Trimming at V came to 3 bases and at J to 10 bases, leaving 1 base not matched to a gene. Germline CDR1 is SGHVS and CDR2 is FNYEAQ.

This clone was recorded a few times. This sequence joins TRBV6-5 and TRBJ1-2; D possibly corresponds to TRBD1 (5 bases). The CDR3 loop spans 13 amino acids. With 6 bases removed from V and 1 base from J, the gap between germline ends came to 9 bases. Germline V gene sequence: CDR1 MNHEY, CDR2 SVGAGI. The CDR3 DNA is TGTGCCAGCAGCACAGGTCGTAACTATGGCTACACCTTC. Translation gives CASSTGRNYGYTF.

This rearrangement joins TRBV28 to TRBJ1-2; perhaps TRBD1 as D (6 bases). The V gene lost 4 bases and the J gene lost 6 bases, with 12 bases spanning the gap. The CDR3 has 13 amino acids. CDR1 is MDHEN and CDR2 is SYDVKM in the germline V gene. CDR3 region: CASSSTNRDGYTF. CDR3 bases: TGTGCCAGCAGTTCGACCAACAGGGATGGCTACACCTTC.

The chain carries TRBV4-1 and TRBJ1-1; D is perhaps TRBD1 (5 bases). The CDR3 contains 17 residues. Looked up from germline, CDR1 is MGHRA and CDR2 is YSYEKL. V lost 3 bases to trimming and J lost 3 bases, with 20 bases between them. CDR3 amino acids: CASSHFKGTVVDTEAFF. The CDR3 coding sequence is TGCGCCAGCAGCCACTTCAAAGGGACTGTCGTGGACACTGAAGCTTTCTTT.

This clone was seen more than once but under ten times. The chain recombines TRBV5-4 with TRBJ1-5; 7 bases align to TRBD1. Losses at the gene ends were 4 bases for V and 2 bases for J; bases not matched to a gene: 9. Germline V gene sequence: CDR1 SGHNT, CDR2 YYREEE (reference sequence). CDR3 length equals 16 residues. The DNA of the CDR3 is TGTGCCAGCAGCCGGGGGGGTGGACAGGGCAATCAGCCCCAGCATTTT. Amino acids: CASSRGGGQGNQPQHF.

This rearrangement joins TRBV9 to TRBJ1-1; 10 bases line up with TRBD1. Losses at the gene ends were 3 bases for V and 7 bases for J; bases not matched to a gene: 9. The germline CDR1 and CDR2 sequences are SGDLS and YYNGEE. CDR3 size: 15 residues. CDR3 loop: CASSASGTGESEAFF. In DNA, the CDR3 is TGTGCCAGCAGCGCATCCGGGACAGGGGAAAGTGAAGCTTTCTTT.

This clone was seen a handful of times. CDR3 protein: CASSQGETQYF. In nucleotides, the CDR3 is TGTGCCAGCAGTCAGGGGGAGACCCAGTACTTC. V and J are TRBV2 and TRBJ2-5; D perhaps matches TRBD1 (6 bases). Trimming removed 5 bases at V and 5 bases at J, with 6 bases between. CDR1 and CDR2 from the germline V gene are SNHLY and FYNNEI. The CDR3 has 11 amino acids.

This chain uses TRBV28 with TRBJ2-7, with D perhaps TRBD1 (6 bases). The CDR3 is 12 residues long. Germline loops: CDR1 MDHEN, CDR2 SYDVKM. The germline V and J ends were trimmed by 8 bases and 6 bases, with 14 bases remaining between them. CDR3 nucleotide sequence: TGTGCCAGCCAACATCAGGGGAGCGAGCAGTACTTC. This gives the protein CASQHQGSEQYF.

The chain carries TRBV27 and TRBJ2-7, with 10 bases lining up with TRBD2. The V and J ends lost 1 base and 9 bases, in that order; junction bases with no gene match: 9. CDR1 and CDR2 (germline): MNHEY, SMNVEV (reference sequence). This CDR3 comprises 15 residues. The CDR3 reads CASSLLGTSAKGQYF. CDR3 coding DNA: TGTGCCAGCAGTTTATTGGGGACTAGCGCAAAGGGGCAGTACTTC.

The CDR3 nucleotides are TGTGCCAGCAGCCCCGACAGGGTCTATGGCTACACCTTC. Amino acid sequence: CASSPDRVYGYTF. The chain couples TRBV6-5 to TRBJ1-2; TRBD1 matches 7 bases. The CDR3 consists of 13 residues. Germline assignment: CDR1 MNHEY and CDR2 SVGAGI. Trimming removed 6 bases from V and 4 bases from J; junction bases left unmatched: 5.

This clone occurred a few times. The chain uses TRBV30 and TRBJ2-1; 7 bases align to TRBD2. CDR1 and CDR2 from the germline V gene are GTSNPN and SVGIG (reference sequence). V shed 0 bases and J 7 bases; nucleotides not matched to a gene: 9. The CDR3 extends over 15 amino acids. The CDR3 DNA sequence: TGTGCCTGGAGTGTAGGGCGGGGACTAAAGAATGAGCAGTTCTTC. This codes for CAWSVGRGLKNEQFF.

A few counts support this clone. This specimen includes other DNA sequences encoding the same CDR3. The chain employs TRBV28 and TRBJ1-1; maybe TRBD1 (6 bases). This CDR3 has 14 amino acids. Germline V gene lookup returns CDR1 MDHEN and CDR2 SYDVKM. V lost 1 base, J lost 4 bases, and 10 bases lay in between. The CDR3 loop is CASSLSGRGTEAFF. The CDR3 coding sequence is TGTGCCAGCAGTTTATCTGGCAGGGGCACTGAAGCTTTCTTT.

In its sample, this clone was seen a few times. V is TRBV4-2 and J is TRBJ1-2, with D perhaps matching TRBD1 (5 bases). The CDR3 covers 15 residues. Per germline, CDR1 LGHNA and CDR2 YNFKEQ. V lost 4 bases, J lost 7 bases, and 19 bases lay in between. Here the CDR3 DNA reads TGTGCCAGCAGCCTCTGGGAGGGGCCGGGGGTTGGCTACACCTTC. This translates into CASSLWEGPGVGYTF.

V and J are TRBV6-5 and TRBJ2-3; D perhaps matches TRBD1 (6 bases). V lost 2 bases and J 3 bases, leaving 12 bases between the germline ends. CDR1 and CDR2 (germline): MNHEY, SVGAGI. This CDR3 has 15 residues. CDR3 protein: CASSYRPQGTDTQYF. The CDR3 DNA is TGTGCCAGCAGTTACCGTCCTCAGGGGACAGATACGCAGTATTTT.

V and J are TRBV29-1 and TRBJ1-5; D gene uncertain. V was cut by 2 bases and J by 3 bases, with 8 bases left in between. The CDR3 is 13 amino acids. CDR1 and CDR2 from the germline V gene are SQVTM and ANQGSEA. DNA of the CDR3: TGCAGCGTTGAACTCCCAGACAATCAGCCCCAGCATTTT. Protein product: CSVELPDNQPQHF.